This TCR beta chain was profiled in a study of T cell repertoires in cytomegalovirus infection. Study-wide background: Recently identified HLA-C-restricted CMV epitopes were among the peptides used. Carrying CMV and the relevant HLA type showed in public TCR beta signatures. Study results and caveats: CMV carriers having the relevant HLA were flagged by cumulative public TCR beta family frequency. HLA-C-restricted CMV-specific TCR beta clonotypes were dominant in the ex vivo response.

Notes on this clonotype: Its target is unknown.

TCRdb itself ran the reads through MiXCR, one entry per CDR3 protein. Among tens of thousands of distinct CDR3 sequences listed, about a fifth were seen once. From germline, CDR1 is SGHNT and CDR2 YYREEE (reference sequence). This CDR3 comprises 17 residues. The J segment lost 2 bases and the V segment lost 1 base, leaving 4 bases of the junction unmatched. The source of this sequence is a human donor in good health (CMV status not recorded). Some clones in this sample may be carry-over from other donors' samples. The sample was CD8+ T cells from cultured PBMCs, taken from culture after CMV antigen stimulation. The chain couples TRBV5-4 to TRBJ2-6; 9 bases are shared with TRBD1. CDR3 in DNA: TGTGCCAGCAGCTTGTGGGGACAGGGTGCTGGGGCCAACGTCCTGACTTTC. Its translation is CASSLWGQGAGANVLTF.